This TCR beta chain was captured by sequencing in a study of blood T cell repertoires in COVID-19. The CDR3 covers 13 residues. Germline CDR1 and CDR2: ENHRY and SYGVKD. V trimming: 6 bases; J trimming: 4 bases; junction bases outside the gene matches: 2. Per the authors' pipeline: Amplifying reference gene primers gave estimates of nucleated cell counts. TCRdb's table, derived via immunoSEQ multiplex PCR, lists solely in-frame clones and lacks some. Clone size and V and J calls were adopted from that table, with D and trimming inferred from the DNA. Of 250,000 to 350,000 clones listed, approximately 84% are singletons.

The sequencing input was peripheral blood. The sequence was collected from a human donor with COVID-19, enrolled during active disease. The donor label of this sample is uncertain. V and J are TRBV10-3 and TRBJ2-7; 11 bases match TRBD2. The chain's CDR3 is CAISGTSGYEQYF. For the CDR3, the DNA is TGTGCCATCAGCGGGACTAGCGGTTACGAGCAGTACTTC.